The clone carrying this T cell receptor beta chain has a count of ten or more. Semi-nested PCR with Nested Universal Primer A followed constant-region reverse priming of full-length variable regions. TCRdb ran MiXCR on the 5' RACE reads and lists one entry per CDR3 protein. The sample holds 55,000 to 80,000 distinct CDR3 sequences; around a fifth are singletons and the top ten take under 3.5%. CDR1 is SGHAT and CDR2 is FQNNGV in the germline V gene. V was shortened by 2 bases and J by 5 bases, with 10 bases between the two germline ends. The CDR3 consists of 15 residues. Sequenced input: memory CD4+ T cells sorted from a lymph node. The subset: memory CD4+ T cells, CD4+CD45RO+CD25-. This clonotype originated in a female donor with breast cancer. The chain recombines TRBV11-2 with TRBJ1-6; D unclear. The DNA for the CDR3 is TGTGCCAGCAGCTTAAACTTCCCAGATAATTCACCCCTCCACTTT. Its protein product is CASSLNFPDNSPLHF.